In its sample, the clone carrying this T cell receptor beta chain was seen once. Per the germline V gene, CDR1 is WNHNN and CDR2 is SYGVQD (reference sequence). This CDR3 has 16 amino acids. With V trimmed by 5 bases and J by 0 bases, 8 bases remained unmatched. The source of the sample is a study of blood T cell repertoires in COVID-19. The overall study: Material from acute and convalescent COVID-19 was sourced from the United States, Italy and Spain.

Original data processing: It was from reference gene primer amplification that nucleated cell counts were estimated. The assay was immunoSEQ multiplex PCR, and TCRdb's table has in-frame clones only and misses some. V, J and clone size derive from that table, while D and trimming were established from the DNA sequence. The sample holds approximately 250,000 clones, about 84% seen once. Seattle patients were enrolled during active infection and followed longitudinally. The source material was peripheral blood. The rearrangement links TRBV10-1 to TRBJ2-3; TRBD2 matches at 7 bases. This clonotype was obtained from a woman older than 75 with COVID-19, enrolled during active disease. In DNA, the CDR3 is TGCGCCAGCAGTCCCCGGGGTAGCGGGAGCACAGATACGCAGTATTTT. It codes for CASSPRGSGSTDTQYF.